This entry features one T cell receptor (beta chain) sequence. Original methodology: Researchers report that nucleated cell counts were estimated from reference gene primer amplification. The table came from immunoSEQ multiplex PCR; TCRdb's copy has only in-frame clones and leaves some out. That table furnishes V, J and clone size, whereas the DNA furnished D and trimming. The sample records about 210,000 clones, around 80% being singletons. This entry comes from a study of blood T cell repertoires in COVID-19. Study background: COVID-19 samples, acute and convalescent, were from the United States, Italy and Spain. PBMCs, B-cell-depleted T cells, or T cells provided the cDNA or gDNA that made up the material.

Germline CDR1 is SGHAT and CDR2 is FQNNGV. V shed 5 bases and J 5 bases; nucleotides not matched to a gene: 16. This CDR3 has 17 amino acids. The gene calls are TRBV11-2 and TRBJ1-2; 8 nucleotides line up with TRBD1. Sequencing was carried out using peripheral blood. This sequence was found in a woman aged 50 to 65 with acute or convalescent COVID-19. The CDR3 spells CASSPRDRRTLSYGYTF. CDR3 nucleotide sequence: TGTGCCAGCAGCCCACGGGACAGGCGAACGCTCTCTTATGGCTACACCTTC. The complete variable domain, with remaining parts taken from reference TRBV11-2 and TRBJ1-2, reads EAGVAQSPRYKIIEKRQSVAFWCNPISGHATLYWYQQILGQGPKLLIQFQNNGVVDDSQLPKDRFSAERLKGVDSTLKIQPAKLEDSAVYLCASSPRDRRTLSYGYTFGSGTRLTVV.